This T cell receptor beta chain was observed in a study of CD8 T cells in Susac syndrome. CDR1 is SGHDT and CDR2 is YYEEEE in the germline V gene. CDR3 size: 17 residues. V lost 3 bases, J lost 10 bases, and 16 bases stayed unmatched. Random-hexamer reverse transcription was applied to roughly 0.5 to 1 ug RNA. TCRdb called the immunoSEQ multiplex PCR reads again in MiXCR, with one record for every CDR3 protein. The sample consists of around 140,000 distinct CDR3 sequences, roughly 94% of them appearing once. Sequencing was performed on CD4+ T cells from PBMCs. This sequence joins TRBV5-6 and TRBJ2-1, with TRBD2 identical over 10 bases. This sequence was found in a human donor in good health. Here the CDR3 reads CASSYSRTSGHRGEQFF. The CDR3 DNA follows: TGTGCCAGCAGCTACTCCAGGACTAGCGGTCACCGAGGGGAGCAGTTCTTC.